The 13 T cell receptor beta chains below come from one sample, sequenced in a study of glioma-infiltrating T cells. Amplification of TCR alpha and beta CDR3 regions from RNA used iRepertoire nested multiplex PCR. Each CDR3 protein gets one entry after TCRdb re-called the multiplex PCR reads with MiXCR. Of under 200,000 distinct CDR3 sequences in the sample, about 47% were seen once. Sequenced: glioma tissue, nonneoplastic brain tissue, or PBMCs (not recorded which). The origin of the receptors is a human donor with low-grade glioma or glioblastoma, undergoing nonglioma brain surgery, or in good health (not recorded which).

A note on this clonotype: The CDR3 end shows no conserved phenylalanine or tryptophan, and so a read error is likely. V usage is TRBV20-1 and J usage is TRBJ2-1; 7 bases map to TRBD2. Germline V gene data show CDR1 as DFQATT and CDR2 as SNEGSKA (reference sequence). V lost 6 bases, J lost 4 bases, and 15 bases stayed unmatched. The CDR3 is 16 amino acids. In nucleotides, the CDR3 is TGCAGTGCGATTGGTGGGGAGGGAGGCCCATACAATGAGCAGTTCCTC. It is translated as CSAIGGEGGPYNEQFL.

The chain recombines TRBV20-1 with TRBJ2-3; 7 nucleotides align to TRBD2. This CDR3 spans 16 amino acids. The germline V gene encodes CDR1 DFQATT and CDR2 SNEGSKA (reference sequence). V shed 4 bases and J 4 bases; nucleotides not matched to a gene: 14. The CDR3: CSATIILRESPDTQYF. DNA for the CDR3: TGCAGTGCTACAATCATTCTGCGGGAGTCCCCAGATACGCAGTATTTT.

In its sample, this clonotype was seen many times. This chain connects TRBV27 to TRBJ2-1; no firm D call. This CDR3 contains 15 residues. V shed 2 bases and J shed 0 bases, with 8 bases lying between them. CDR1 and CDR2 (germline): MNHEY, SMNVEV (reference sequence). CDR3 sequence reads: CASSLSTDSYNEQFF. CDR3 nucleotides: TGTGCCAGCAGTTTAAGTACAGACTCCTACAATGAGCAGTTCTTC.

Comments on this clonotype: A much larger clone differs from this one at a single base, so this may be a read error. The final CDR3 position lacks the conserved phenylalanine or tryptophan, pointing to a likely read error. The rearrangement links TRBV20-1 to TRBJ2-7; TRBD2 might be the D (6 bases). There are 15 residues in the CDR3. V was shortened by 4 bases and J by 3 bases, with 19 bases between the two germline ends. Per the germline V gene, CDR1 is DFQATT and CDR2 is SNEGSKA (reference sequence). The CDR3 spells CSATKWDSSSYEQYL. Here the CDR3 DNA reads TGCAGTGCTACCAAGTGGGACTCGTCAAGCTACGAGCAGTACCTC.

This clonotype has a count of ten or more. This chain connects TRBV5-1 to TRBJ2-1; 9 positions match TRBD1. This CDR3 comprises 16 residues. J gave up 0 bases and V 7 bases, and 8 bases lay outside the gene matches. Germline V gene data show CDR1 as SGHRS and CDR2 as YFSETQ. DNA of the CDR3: TGCGCCAGCGGCCGGGACAGGGCCAGCTCCTACAATGAGCAGTTCTTC. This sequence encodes CASGRDRASSYNEQFF.

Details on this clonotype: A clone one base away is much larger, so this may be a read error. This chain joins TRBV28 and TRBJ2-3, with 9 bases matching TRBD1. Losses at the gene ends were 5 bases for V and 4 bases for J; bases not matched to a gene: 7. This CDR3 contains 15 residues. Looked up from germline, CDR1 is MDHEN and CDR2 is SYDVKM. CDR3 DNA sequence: TGTGCCAGCAGTCCCCCCGGGACAGGGTCAGATACGCAGTATTTT. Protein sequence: CASSPPGTGSDTQYF.

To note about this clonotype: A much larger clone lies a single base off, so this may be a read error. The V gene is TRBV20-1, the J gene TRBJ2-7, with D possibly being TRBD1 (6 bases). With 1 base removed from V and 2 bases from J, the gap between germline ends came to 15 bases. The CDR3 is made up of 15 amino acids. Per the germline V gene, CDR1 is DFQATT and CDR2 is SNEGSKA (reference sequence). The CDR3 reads CSARGGRDITYEQYF. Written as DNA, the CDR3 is TGCAGTGCTAGAGGTGGTAGGGACATAACCTACGAGCAGTACTTC.

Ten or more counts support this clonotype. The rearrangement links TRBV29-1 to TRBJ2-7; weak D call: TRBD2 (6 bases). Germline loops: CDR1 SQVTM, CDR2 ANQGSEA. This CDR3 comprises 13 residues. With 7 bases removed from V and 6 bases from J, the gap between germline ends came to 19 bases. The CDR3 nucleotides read TGCAGCGCTTCAAAGGGAGGTGATGGCGAGCAGTACTTC. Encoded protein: CSASKGGDGEQYF.

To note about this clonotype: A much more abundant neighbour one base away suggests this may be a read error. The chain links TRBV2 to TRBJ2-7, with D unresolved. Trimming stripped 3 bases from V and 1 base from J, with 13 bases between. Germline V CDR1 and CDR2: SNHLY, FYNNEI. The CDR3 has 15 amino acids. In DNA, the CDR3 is TGTGCCAGCAGTGAGCGTAGCTGGATTTCCTACGAGCAGTACTTC. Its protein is CASSERSWISYEQYF.

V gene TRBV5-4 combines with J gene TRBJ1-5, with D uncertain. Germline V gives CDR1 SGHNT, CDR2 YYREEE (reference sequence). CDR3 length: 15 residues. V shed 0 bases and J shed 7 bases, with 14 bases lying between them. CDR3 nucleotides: TGTGCCAGCAGCTTGGGTTGGGGTTCTAACCAGCCCCAGCATTTT. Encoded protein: CASSLGWGSNQPQHF.

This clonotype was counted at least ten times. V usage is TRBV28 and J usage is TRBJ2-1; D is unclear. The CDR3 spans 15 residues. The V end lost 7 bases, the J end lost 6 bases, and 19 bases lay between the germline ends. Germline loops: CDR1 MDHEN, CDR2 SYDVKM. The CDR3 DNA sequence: TGTGCCAGCAACATTGCAGGACCCTCTGCCAATGAGCAGTTCTTC. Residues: CASNIAGPSANEQFF.

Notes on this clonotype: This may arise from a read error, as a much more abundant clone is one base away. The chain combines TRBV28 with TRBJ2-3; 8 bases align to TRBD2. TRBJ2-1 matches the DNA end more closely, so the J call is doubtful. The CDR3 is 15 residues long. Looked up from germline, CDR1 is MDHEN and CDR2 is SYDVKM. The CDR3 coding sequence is TGTGCCAGCAGTTCCCCAGCGGGAGTCAAGAATGAGCAGTTCTTC. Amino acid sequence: CASSSPAGVKNEQFF.

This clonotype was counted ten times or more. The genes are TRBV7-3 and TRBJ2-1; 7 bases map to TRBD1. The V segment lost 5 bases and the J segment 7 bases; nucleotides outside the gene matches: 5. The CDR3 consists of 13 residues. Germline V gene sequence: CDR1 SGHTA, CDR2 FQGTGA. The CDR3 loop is CASSMTQGNEQFF. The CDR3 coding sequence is TGTGCCAGCAGCATGACACAGGGGAATGAGCAGTTCTTC.